Each of the 3 T cell receptor beta chains below was sequenced from the same sample in a study of response to subunit inactivated influenza vaccine. TCRdb re-derived calls from the RT-PCR reads in MiXCR, one entry per CDR3 protein. The data show 450,000 to 700,000 distinct CDR3 sequences, around 15% seen once. Here the sequenced sample was PBMCs from blood, taken 11 to 12 days after vaccination. These receptors were taken from a man aged 50 to 59 who received an inactivated influenza vaccine.

This clonotype has more than one count but fewer than ten. The chain couples TRBV5-1 to TRBJ2-2, with D possibly matching TRBD1 (6 bases). Trimming took off 1 base at V and 6 bases at J, with 13 bases between the two ends. CDR1 is SGHRS and CDR2 is YFSETQ in the germline V gene. CDR3 length equals 15 residues. The CDR3, as DNA: TGCGCCAGCAGCTTGTTCACAGGGTCACCCGGGGAGCTGTTTTTT. Its protein product is CASSLFTGSPGELFF.

This clonotype was detected a few times. The genes are TRBV4-3 and TRBJ2-1; 10 nucleotides align to TRBD1. The V segment lost 5 bases and the J segment 3 bases; nucleotides outside the gene matches: 1. This CDR3 has 14 amino acids. Germline assignment: CDR1 LGHNA and CDR2 YSLEER. This CDR3 reads CASSDRGLYNEQFF. The DNA for the CDR3 is TGCGCCAGCAGCGACAGGGGGCTCTACAATGAGCAGTTCTTC.

This clonotype was counted between two and nine times. The chain couples TRBV5-1 to TRBJ2-7; D gene uncertain. V shed 4 bases and J shed 4 bases, with 21 bases lying between them. The CDR3 sequence is 16 residues long. Germline V lookup: CDR1 SGHRS, CDR2 YFSETQ. The chain's CDR3 is CASSDPRSVTSYEQYF. The CDR3, as DNA: TGCGCCAGCAGCGACCCCCGGTCAGTCACTTCGTACGAGCAGTACTTC.